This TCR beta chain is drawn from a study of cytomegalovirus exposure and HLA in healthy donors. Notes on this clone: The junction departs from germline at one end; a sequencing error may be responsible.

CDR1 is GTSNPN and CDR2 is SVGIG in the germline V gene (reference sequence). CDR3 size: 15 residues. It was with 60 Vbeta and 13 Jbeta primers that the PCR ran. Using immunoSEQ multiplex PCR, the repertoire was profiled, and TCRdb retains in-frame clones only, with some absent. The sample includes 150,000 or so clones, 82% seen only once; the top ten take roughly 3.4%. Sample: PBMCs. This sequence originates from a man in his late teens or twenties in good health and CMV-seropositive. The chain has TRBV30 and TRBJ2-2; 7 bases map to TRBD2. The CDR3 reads CAWPAAGAKTGELFF. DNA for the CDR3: TGTGCCTGGCCCGCCGCGGGAGCGAAGACCGGGGAGCTGTTTTTT.